This TCR beta chain was profiled in a study of lymphopenia after photon versus proton radiotherapy. Notes on the study in general: Authors raise, but do not show, better survival with proton therapy. After the lymphocyte nadir, photon-treated repertoires showed oligoclonal expansion, especially of CD8+ Temra cells. In patients who died, overall survival fell as post-nadir TCR diversity dropped more. Proton therapy kept repertoires fairly stable, unlike photons, which gained effector/memory cells.

The assay was immunoSEQ multiplex PCR, and TCRdb's table has in-frame clones only and misses some. This sample carries about 68,000 clones, roughly 93% of them seen once, and the ten largest clones take 2.9%. For this clone: As yet, its antigen is unknown.

Specimen: peripheral blood, collected from a patient treated with photon-based radiotherapy. The source of this sequence is an older woman with pancreatic cancer.

CDR3: CASSLNGGQPQHF. DNA of the CDR3: TGTGCCAGCAGCTTAAACGGTGGGCAGCCCCAGCATTTT. The rearrangement links TRBV7-3 to TRBJ1-5; no clear D gene. This CDR3 is built from 13 residues. V lost 1 base and J 7 bases, leaving 8 bases between the germline ends. In germline, CDR1 is SGHTA, CDR2 FQGTGA.